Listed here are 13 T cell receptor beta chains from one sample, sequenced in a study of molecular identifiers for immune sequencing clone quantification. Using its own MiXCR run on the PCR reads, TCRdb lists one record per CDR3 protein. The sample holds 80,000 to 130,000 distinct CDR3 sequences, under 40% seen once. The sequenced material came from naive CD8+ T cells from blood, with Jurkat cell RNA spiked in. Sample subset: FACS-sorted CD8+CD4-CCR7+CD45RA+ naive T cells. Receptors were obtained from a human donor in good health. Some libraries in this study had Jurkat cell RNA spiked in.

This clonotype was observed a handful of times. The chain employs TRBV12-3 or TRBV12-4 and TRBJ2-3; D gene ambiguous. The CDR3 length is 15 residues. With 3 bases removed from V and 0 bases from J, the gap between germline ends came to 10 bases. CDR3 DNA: TGTGCCAGCAGTTTTAGGCAGATTAGCACAGATACGCAGTATTTT. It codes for CASSFRQISTDTQYF.

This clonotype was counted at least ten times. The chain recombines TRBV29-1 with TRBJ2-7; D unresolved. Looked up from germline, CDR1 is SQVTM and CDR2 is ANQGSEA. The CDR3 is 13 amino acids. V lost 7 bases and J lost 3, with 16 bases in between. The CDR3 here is CSGQVDSVYEQYF. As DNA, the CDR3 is TGCAGCGGCCAGGTGGATTCGGTCTACGAGCAGTACTTC.

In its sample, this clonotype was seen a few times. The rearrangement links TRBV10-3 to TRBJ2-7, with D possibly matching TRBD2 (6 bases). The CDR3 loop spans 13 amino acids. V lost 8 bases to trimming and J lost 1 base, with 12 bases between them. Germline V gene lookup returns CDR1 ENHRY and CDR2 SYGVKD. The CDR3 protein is CAIALGGSYEQYF. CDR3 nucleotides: TGTGCCATCGCTCTGGGGGGATCCTACGAGCAGTACTTC.

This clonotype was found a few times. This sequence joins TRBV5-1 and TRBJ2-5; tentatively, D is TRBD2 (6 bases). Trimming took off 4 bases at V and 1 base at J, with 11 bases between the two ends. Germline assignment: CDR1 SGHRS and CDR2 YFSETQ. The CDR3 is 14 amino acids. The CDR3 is CASSGGFSQETQYF. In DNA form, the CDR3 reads TGCGCCAGCAGCGGAGGGTTCTCCCAAGAGACCCAGTACTTC.

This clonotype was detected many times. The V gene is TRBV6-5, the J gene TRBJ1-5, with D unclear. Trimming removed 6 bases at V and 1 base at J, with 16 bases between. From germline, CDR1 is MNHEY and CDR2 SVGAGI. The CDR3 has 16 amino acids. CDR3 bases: TGTGCCAGCAGCCGATCTGGGGTACCGAGCAATCAGCCCCAGCATTTT. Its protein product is CASSRSGVPSNQPQHF.

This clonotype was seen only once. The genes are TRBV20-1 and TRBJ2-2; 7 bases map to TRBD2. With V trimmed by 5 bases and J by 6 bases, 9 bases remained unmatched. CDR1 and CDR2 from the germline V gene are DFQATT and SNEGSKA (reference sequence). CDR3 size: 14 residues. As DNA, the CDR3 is TGCAGTGCTGACGAGCGGGATCGCGCCGGGGAGCTGTTTTTT. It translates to CSADERDRAGELFF.

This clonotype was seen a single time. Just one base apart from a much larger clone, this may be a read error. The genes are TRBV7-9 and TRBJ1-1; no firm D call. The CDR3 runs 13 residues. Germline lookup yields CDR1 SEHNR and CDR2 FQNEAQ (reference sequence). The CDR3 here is CASSLGSVAEAIF. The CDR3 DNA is TGTGCCAGCAGCTTAGGGAGCGTAGCTGAAGCTATCTTT.

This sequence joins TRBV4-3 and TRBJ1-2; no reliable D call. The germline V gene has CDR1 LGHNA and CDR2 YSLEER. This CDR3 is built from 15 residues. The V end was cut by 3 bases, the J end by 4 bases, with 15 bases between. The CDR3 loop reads CASSHSRAESYGYTF. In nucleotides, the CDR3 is TGCGCCAGCAGCCACTCAAGAGCGGAAAGCTATGGCTACACCTTC.

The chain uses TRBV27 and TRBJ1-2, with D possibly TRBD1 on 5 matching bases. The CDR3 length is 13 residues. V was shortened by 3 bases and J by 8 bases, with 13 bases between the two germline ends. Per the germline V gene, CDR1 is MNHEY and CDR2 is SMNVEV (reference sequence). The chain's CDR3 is CASSFVTGEGYTF. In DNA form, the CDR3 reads TGTGCCAGCAGTTTCGTAACAGGAGAGGGCTACACCTTC.

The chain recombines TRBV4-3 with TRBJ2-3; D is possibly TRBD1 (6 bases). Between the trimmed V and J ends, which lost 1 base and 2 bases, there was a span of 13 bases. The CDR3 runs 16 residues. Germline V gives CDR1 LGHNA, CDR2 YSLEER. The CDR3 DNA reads TGCGCCAGCAGCCAAGGGTACAGGGCGACCACAGATACGCAGTATTTT. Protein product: CASSQGYRATTDTQYF.

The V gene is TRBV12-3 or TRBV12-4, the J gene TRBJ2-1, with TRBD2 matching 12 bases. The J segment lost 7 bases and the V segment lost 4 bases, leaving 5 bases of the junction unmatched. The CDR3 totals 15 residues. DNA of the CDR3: TGTGCCAGCAGTTCGACTAGCGGGAGTTTAAATGAGCAGTTCTTC. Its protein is CASSSTSGSLNEQFF.

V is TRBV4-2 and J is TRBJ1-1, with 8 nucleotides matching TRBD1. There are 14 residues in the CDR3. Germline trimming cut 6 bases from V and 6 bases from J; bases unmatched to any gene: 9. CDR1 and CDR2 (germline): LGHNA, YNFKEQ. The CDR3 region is CASRTTDREAEAFF. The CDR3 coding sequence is TGTGCCAGCAGGACTACGGACAGGGAGGCTGAAGCTTTCTTT.

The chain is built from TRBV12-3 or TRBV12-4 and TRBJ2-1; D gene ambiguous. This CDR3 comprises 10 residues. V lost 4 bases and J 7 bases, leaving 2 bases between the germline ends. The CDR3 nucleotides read TGTGCCAGCAGTTGGAATGAGCAGTTCTTC. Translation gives CASSWNEQFF.